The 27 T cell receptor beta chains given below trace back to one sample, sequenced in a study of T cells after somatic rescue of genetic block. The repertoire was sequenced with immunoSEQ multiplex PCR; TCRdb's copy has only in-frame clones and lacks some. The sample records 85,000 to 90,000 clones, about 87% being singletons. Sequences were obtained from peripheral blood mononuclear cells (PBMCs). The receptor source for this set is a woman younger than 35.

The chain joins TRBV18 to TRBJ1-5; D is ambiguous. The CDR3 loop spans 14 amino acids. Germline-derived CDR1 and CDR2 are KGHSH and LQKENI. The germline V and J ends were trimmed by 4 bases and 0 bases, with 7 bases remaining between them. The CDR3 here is CASSLTDSNQPQHF. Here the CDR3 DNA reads TGTGCCAGCTCACTCACAGATAGCAATCAGCCCCAGCATTTT.

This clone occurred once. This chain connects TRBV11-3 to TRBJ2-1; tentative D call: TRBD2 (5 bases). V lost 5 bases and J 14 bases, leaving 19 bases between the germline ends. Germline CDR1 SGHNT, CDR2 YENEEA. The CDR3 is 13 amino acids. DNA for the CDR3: TGTGCCAGCAGCGCCCGGACGGACTGGTTGGAGTTCTTC. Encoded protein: CASSARTDWLEFF.

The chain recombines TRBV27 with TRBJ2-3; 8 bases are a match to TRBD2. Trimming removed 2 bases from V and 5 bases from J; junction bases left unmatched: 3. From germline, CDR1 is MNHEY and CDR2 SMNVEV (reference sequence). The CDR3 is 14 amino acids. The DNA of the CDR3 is TGTGCCAGCAGTTTAAGCGGGAGAGTAGATACGCAGTATTTT. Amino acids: CASSLSGRVDTQYF.

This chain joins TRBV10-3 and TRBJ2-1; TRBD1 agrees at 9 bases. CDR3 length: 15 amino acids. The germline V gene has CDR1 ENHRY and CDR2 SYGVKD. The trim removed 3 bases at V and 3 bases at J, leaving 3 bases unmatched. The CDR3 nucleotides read TGTGCCATCAGTGATCGACAGGGGGACTACAATGAGCAGTTCTTC. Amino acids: CAISDRQGDYNEQFF.

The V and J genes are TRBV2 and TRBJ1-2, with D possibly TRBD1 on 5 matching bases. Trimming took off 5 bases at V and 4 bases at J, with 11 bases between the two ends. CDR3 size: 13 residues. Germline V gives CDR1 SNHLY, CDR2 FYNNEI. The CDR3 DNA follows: TGTGCCAGCAGTACCGGGACTTTCTATGGCTACACCTTC. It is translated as CASSTGTFYGYTF.

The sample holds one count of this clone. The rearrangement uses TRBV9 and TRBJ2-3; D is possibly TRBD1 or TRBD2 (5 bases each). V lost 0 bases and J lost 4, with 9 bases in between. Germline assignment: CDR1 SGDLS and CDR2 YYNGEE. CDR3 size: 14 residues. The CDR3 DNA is TGTGCCAGCAGCGTAGGGGGGAGCGCAGATACGCAGTATTTT. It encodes CASSVGGSADTQYF.

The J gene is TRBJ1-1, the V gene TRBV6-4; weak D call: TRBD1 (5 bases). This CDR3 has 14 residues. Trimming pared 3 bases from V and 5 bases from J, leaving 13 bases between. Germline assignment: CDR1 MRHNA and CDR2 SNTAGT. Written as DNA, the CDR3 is TGTGCCAGCAGTGAGATTGGGGGAGGTACTGAAGCTTTCTTT. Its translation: CASSEIGGGTEAFF.

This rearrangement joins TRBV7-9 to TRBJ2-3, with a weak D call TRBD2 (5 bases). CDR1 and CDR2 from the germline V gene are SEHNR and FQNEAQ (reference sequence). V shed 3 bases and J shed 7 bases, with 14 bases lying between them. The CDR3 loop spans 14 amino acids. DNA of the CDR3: TGTGCCAGCAGCTTCGGTGGGAGCGTCTATACGCAGTATTTT. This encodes CASSFGGSVYTQYF.

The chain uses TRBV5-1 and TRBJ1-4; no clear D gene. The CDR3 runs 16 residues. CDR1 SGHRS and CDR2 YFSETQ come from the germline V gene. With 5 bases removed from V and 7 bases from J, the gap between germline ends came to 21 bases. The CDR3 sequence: CASSSNGRVGFEKLFF. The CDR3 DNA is TGCGCCAGCAGTTCTAACGGGAGGGTTGGGTTTGAAAAACTGTTTTTT.

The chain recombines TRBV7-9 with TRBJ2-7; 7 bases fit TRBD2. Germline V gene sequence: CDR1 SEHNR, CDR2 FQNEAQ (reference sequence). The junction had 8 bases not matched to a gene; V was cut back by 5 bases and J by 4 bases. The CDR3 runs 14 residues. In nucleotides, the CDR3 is TGTGCCAGCAGCCCGACGGGAGGCGGTTACGAGCAGTACTTC. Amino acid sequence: CASSPTGGGYEQYF.

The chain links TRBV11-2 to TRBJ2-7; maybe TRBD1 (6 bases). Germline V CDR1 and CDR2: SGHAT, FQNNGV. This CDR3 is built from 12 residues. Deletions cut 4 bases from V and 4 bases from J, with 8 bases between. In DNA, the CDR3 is TGTGCCAGCAGCTCAGGGGTTTACGAGCAGTACTTC. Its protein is CASSSGVYEQYF.

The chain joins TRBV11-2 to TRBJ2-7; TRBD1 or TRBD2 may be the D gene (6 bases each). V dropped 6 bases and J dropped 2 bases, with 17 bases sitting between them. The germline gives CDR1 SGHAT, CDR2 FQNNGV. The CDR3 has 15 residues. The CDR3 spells CASRKGGPRAYEQYF. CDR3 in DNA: TGTGCCAGCAGAAAAGGGGGGCCTCGAGCCTACGAGCAGTACTTC.

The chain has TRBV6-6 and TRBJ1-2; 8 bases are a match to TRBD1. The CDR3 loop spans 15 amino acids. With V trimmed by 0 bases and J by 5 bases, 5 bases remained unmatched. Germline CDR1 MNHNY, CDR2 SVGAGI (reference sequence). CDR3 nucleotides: TGTGCCAGCAGTTACTCTCCAGGGGGCGGGTATGGCTACACCTTC. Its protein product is CASSYSPGGGYGYTF.

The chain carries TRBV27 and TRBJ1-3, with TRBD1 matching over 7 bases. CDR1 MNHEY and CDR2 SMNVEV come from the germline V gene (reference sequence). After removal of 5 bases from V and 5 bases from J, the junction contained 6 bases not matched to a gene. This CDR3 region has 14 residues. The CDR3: CASSPGQYRNTIYF. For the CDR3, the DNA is TGTGCCAGCAGTCCGGGACAGTACCGAAACACCATATATTTT.

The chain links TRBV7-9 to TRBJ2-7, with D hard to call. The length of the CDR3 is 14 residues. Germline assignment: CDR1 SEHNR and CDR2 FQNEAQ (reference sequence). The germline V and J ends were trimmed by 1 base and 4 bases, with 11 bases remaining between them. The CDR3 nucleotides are TGTGCCAGCAGCTTAGATATAGGGTGGTACGAGCAGTACTTC. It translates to CASSLDIGWYEQYF. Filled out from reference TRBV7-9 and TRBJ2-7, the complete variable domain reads DTGVSQNPRHKITKRGQNVTFRCDPISEHNRLYWYRQTLGQGPEFLTYFQNEAQLEKSRLLSDRFSAERPKGSFSTLEIQRTEQGDSAMYLCASSLDIGWYEQYFGPGTRLTVT.

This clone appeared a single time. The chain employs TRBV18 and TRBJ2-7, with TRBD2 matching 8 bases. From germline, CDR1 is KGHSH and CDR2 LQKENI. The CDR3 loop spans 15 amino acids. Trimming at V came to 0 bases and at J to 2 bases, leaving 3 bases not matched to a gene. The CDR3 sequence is CASSPPLAGTYEQYF. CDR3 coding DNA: TGTGCCAGCTCACCACCTCTAGCGGGTACCTACGAGCAGTACTTC.

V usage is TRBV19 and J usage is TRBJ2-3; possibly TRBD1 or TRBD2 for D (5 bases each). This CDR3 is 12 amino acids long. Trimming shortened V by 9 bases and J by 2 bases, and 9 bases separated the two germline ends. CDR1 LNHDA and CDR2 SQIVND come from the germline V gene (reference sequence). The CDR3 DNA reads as TGTGCCAGCGGGACCTTCACAGATACGCAGTATTTT. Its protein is CASGTFTDTQYF.

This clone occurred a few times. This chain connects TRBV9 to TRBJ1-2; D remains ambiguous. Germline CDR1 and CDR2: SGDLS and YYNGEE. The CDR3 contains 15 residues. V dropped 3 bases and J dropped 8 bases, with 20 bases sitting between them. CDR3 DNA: TGTGCCAGCAGCGCCAACTCCCTTCTTGGGGAAGGCTACACCTTC. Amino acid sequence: CASSANSLLGEGYTF. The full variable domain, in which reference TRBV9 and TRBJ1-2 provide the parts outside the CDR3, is DSGVTQTPKHLITATGQRVTLRCSPRSGDLSVYWYQQSLDQGLQFLIQYYNGEERAKGNILERFSAQQFPDLHSELNLSSLELGDSALYFCASSANSLLGEGYTFGSGTRLTVV.

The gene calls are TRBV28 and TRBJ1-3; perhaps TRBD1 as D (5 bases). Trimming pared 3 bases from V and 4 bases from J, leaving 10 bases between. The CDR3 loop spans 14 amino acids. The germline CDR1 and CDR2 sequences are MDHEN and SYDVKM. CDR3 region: CASSFGARGNTIYF. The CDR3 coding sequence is TGTGCCAGCAGTTTCGGGGCACGAGGAAACACCATATATTTT.

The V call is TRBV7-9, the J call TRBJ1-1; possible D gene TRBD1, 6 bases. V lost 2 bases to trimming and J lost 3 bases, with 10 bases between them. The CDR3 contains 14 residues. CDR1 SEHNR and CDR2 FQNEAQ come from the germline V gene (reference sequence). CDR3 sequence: CASSLHRVDTEAFF. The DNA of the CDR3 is TGTGCCAGCAGCTTACACAGGGTGGACACTGAAGCTTTCTTT.

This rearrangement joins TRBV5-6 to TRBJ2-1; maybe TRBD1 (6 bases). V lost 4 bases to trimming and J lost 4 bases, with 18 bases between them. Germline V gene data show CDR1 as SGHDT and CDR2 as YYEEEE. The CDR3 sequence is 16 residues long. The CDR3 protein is CASSPLTEGVYNEQFF. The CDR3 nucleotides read TGTGCCAGCAGCCCATTGACAGAGGGGGTTTACAATGAGCAGTTCTTC.

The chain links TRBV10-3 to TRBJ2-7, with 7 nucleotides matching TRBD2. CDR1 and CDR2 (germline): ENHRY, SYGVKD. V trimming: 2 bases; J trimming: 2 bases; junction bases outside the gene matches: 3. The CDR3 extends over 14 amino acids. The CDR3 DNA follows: TGTGCCATCAGTGAGCCTAGCGGAACCTACGAGCAGTACTTC. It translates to CAISEPSGTYEQYF.

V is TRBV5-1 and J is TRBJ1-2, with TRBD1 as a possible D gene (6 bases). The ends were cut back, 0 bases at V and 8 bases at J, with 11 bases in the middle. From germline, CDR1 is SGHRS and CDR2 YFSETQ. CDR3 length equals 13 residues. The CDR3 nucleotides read TGCGCCAGCAGCTTGGGAGGGGGTCGCGGCTACACCTTC. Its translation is CASSLGGGRGYTF.

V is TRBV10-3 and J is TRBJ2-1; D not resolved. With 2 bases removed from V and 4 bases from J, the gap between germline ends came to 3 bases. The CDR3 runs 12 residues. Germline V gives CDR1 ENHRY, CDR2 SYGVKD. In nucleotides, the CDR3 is TGTGCCATCAGTGAGCCTTACAATGAGCAGTTCTTC. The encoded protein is CAISEPYNEQFF.

The CDR3 reads CASKKAGGDTQYF. In DNA, the CDR3 is TGCGCCAGCAAGAAGGCGGGCGGGGATACGCAGTATTTT. The chain is built from TRBV4-1 and TRBJ2-3; TRBD2 might be the D (5 bases). Germline V CDR1 and CDR2: MGHRA, YSYEKL. Trimming stripped 7 bases from V and 6 bases from J, with 14 bases between. This CDR3 is 13 amino acids long.

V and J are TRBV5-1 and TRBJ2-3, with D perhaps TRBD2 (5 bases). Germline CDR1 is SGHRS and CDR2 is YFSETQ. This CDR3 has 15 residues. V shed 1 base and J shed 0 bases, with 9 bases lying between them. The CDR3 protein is CASSLLATSTDTQYF. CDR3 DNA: TGCGCCAGCAGCTTGTTAGCGACCAGCACAGATACGCAGTATTTT.

Here the CDR3 reads CASSFRDYRYNEQFF. The CDR3 DNA sequence: TGTGCCAGCAGCTTTAGGGACTATCGTTACAATGAGCAGTTCTTC. The chain joins TRBV11-3 to TRBJ2-1; 7 bases are a match to TRBD2. The junction had 6 bases not matched to a gene; V was cut back by 3 bases and J by 4 bases. CDR3 length: 15 residues. In germline, CDR1 is SGHNT, CDR2 YENEEA.